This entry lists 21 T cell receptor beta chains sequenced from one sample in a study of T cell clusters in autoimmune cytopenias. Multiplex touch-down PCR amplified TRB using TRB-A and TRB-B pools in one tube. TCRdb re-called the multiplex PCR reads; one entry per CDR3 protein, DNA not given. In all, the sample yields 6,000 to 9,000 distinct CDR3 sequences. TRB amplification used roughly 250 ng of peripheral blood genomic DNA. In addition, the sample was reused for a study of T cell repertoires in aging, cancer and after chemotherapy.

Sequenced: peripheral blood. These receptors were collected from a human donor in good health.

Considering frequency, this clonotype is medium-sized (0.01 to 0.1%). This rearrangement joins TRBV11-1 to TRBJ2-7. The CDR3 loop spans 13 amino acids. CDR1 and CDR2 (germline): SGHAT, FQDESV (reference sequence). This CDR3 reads CASSSERPYEQYF.

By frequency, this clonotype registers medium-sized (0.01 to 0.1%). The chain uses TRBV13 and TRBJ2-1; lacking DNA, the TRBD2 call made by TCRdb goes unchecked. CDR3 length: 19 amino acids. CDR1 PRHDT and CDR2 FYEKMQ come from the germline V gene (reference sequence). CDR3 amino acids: CASSLGSPLAGISYNEQFF.

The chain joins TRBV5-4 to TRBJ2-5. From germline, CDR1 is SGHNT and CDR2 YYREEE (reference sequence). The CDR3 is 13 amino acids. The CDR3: CASSFYTQETQYF.

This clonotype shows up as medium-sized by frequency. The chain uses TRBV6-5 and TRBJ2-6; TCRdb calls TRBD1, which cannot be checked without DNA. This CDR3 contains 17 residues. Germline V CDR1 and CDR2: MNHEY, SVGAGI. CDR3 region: CASSRQGPYSGANVLTF.

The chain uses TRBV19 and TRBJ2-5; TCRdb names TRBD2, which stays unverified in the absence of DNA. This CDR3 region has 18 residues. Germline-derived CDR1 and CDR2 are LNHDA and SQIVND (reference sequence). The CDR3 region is CASSIRRLAGGPGETQYF. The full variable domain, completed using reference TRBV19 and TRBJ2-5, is DGGITQSPKYLFRKEGQNVTLSCEQNLNHDAMYWYRQDPGQGLRLIYYSQIVNDFQKGDIAEGYSVSREKKESFPLTVTSAQKNPTAFYLCASSIRRLAGGPGETQYFGPGTRLLVL.

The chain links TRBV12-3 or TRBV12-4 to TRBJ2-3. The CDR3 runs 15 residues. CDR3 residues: CASSLNAGSTDTQYF.

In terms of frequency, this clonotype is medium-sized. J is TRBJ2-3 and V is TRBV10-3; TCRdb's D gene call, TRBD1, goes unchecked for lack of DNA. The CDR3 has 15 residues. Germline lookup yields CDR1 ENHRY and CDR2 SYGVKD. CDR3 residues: CAIRPGPEGFDTQYF.

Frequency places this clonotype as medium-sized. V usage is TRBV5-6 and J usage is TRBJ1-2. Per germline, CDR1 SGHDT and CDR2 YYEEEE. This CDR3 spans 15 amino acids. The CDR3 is CASSLTRGSGYGYTF.

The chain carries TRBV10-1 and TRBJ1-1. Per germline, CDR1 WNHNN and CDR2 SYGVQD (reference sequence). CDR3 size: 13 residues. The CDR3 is CASSLSGTYEAFF.

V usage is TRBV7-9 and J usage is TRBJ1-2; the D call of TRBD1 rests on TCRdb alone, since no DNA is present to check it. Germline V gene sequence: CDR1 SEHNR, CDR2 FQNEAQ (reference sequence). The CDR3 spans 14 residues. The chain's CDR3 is CASSAYGGGNGYTF. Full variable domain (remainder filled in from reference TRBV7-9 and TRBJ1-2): DTGVSQNPRHKITKRGQNVTFRCDPISEHNRLYWYRQTLGQGPEFLTYFQNEAQLEKSRLLSDRFSAERPKGSFSTLEIQRTEQGDSAMYLCASSAYGGGNGYTFGSGTRLTVV.

The CDR3 region is CATRGTGELFF. The chain uses TRBV19 and TRBJ2-2; the TCRdb call, TRBD1, lacks DNA for checking. This CDR3 spans 11 amino acids. Per germline, CDR1 LNHDA and CDR2 SQIVND (reference sequence). The full variable domain, its missing parts supplied by reference TRBV19 and TRBJ2-2, is DGGITQSPKYLFRKEGQNVTLSCEQNLNHDAMYWYRQDPGQGLRLIYYSQIVNDFQKGDIAEGYSVSREKKESFPLTVTSAQKNPTAFYLCATRGTGELFFGEGSRLTVL.

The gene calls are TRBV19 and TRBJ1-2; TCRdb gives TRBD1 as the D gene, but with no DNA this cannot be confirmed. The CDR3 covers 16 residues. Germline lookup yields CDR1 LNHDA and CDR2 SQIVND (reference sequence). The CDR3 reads CATTHGTGGVIDGYTF. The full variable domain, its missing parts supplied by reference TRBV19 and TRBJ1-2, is DGGITQSPKYLFRKEGQNVTLSCEQNLNHDAMYWYRQDPGQGLRLIYYSQIVNDFQKGDIAEGYSVSREKKESFPLTVTSAQKNPTAFYLCATTHGTGGVIDGYTFGSGTRLTVV.

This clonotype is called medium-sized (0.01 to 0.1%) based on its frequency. CDR3 loop: CASSGTGALGTQYF. V usage is TRBV19 and J usage is TRBJ2-3; TCRdb reports TRBD1, a call that lacks DNA to check it against. This CDR3 has 14 residues. CDR1 is LNHDA, CDR2 SQIVND, per germline (reference sequence). Full variable domain (remainder filled in from reference TRBV19 and TRBJ2-3): DGGITQSPKYLFRKEGQNVTLSCEQNLNHDAMYWYRQDPGQGLRLIYYSQIVNDFQKGDIAEGYSVSREKKESFPLTVTSAQKNPTAFYLCASSGTGALGTQYFGPGTRLTVL.

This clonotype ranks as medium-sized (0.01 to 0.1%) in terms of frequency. CDR3: CASSPDGTSYEQYF. This chain joins TRBV5-6 and TRBJ2-7. CDR1 and CDR2 from the germline V gene are SGHDT and YYEEEE. The length of the CDR3 is 14 residues.

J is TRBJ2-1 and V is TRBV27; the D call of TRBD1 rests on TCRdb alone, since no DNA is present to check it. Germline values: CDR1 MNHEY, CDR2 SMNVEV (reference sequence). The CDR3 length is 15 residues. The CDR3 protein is CASGLTGVPFNEQFF.

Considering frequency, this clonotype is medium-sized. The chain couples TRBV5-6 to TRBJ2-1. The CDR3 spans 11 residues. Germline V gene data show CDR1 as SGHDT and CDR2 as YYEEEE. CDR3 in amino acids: CASSLNSEQFF. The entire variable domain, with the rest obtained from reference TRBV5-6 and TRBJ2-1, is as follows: DAGVTQSPTHLIKTRGQQVTLRCSPKSGHDTVSWYQQALGQGPQFIFQYYEEEERQRGNFPDRFSGHQFPNYSSELNVNALLLGDSALYLCASSLNSEQFFGPGTRLTVL.

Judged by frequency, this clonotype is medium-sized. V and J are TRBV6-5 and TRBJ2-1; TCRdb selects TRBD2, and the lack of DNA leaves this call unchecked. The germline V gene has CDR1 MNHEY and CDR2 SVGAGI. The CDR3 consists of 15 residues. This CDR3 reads CASRFGTSLSGEQFF.

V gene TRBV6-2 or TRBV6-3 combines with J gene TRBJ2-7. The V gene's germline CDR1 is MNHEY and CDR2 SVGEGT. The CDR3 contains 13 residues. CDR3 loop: CASRLRDSYEQYF.

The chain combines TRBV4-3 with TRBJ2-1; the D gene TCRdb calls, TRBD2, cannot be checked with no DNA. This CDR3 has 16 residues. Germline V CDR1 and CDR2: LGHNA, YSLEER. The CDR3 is CASSQDRPSSYNEQFF.

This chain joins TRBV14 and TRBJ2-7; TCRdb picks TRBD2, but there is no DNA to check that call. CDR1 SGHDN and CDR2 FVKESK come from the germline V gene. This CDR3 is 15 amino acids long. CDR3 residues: CASSQTSGGTYEQYF.

CDR3 sequence reads: CASTNRWADYGYTF. The chain links TRBV19 to TRBJ1-2. Germline values: CDR1 LNHDA, CDR2 SQIVND (reference sequence). The CDR3 has 14 amino acids.